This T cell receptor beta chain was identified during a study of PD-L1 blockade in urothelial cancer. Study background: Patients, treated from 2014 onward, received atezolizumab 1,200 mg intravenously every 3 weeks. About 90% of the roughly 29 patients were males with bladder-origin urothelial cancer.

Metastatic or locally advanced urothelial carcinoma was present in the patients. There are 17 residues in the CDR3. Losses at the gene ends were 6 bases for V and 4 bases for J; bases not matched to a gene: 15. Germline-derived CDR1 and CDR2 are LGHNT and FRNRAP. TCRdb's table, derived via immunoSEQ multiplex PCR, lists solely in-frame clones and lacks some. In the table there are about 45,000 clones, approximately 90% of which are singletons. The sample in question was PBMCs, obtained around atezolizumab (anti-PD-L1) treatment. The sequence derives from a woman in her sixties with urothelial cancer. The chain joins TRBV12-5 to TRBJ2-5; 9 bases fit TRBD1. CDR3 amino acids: CASGIFRDRVVRETQYF. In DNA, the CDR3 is TGTGCTAGTGGCATATTCCGGGACAGGGTGGTCAGAGAGACCCAGTACTTC.